The TCR beta chain under discussion was sequenced for a study of CD4 T cell repertoires in COVID-19. On the study more broadly: Other coronavirus spike proteins restimulated relabeled CFSE-low cells expanded with IL-2 for roughly eleven days.

The CDR3 runs 15 residues. Trimming cost V 3 bases and J 1 base; bases outside gene matches: 4. CDR1 is SGHKS, CDR2 YYEKEE, per germline (reference sequence). Regarding this clone: Its specificity is unknown.

Assay: immunoSEQ multiplex PCR; the TCRdb copy retains only in-frame clones and omits some. The sample has some 80,000 clones, 83% seen once. General study findings and limits: SARS-CoV and/or HKU1 spike cultures shared between roughly 6.5 and 28% of SARS-CoV-2 clonotypes.

These memory T cells were uncultured and sequenced directly after ex vivo isolation. The chain joins TRBV5-5 to TRBJ2-3; TRBD1 agrees at 8 bases. The sequence was collected from a human donor who had COVID-19. Sequenced here: CD4+ T cells from peripheral blood, sampled after recovery from COVID-19. CDR3 in amino acids: CASSSPGQGTDTQYF. The CDR3 DNA is TGTGCCAGCAGCTCTCCGGGACAGGGCACAGATACGCAGTATTTT.